The sample holds one count of the clone carrying this TCR beta chain. Profiling relied on immunoSEQ multiplex PCR, and the TCRdb table lists in-frame clones only, not all of them. The sample has 200,000 to 250,000 clones; around 80% are singletons. This entry comes from a study of blood T cell repertoires in COVID-19. About the study: Collection of acute and convalescent COVID-19 samples took place in the United States, Italy and Spain.

CDR1 and CDR2 (germline): DFQATT, SNEGSKA (reference sequence). V lost 3 bases to trimming and J lost 5 bases, with 15 bases between them. The CDR3 has 14 residues. The clonotype comes from a human donor in a cohort sampled during active COVID-19. Sequencing was performed on peripheral blood. The rearrangement joins TRBV20-1 to TRBJ2-3, with D perhaps matching TRBD1 (6 bases). CDR3 nucleotides: TGCAGTGCTAGTCGGGGACACGACGAAGATACGCAGTATTTT. It specifies CSASRGHDEDTQYF.